This is a list of T cell receptor beta chains from one sample in a study of shared T cell receptors in the human thymus. Data came from immunoSEQ multiplex PCR; TCRdb stores just in-frame clones and leaves some out. This table has approximately 660,000 clones, more than 75% appearing once. These data were also reused for a study on human thymus T cells.

Sequencing was done on a sample of thymocytes. All receptors come from a boy less than two years old with a congenital heart defect. Both conserved end residues are part of each CDR3. Fields, in order: D gene, clone size, V gene, J gene, CDR3 protein, CDR3 DNA. A D gene is named only where the DNA matches it firmly. Expanded clones get a size class; other rows say once, few or many, or leave the size out.

D gene: -
clone size: -
V gene: TRBV2
J gene: TRBJ1-2
CDR3 protein: CAPRAYGYTF
CDR3 DNA: TGTGCCCCCAGGGCCTATGGCTACACCTTC

D gene: -
clone size: -
V gene: TRBV11-3
J gene: TRBJ2-7
CDR3 protein: CASSLEGSYEQYF
CDR3 DNA: TGTGCCAGCAGCTTAGAGGGCAGCTACGAGCAGTACTTC

D gene: -
clone size: few
V gene: TRBV5-1
J gene: TRBJ2-1
CDR3 protein: CASSLAGSAHTYEQFF
CDR3 DNA: TGCGCCAGCAGCTTGGCGGGTAGCGCCCATACGTATGAGCAGTTCTTC

D gene: -
clone size: -
V gene: TRBV10-1
J gene: TRBJ1-5
CDR3 protein: CASSKAGNQPQHF
CDR3 DNA: TGCGCCAGCAGTAAAGCAGGGAATCAGCCCCAGCATTTT

D gene: TRBD2
clone size: once
V gene: TRBV27
J gene: TRBJ2-1
CDR3 protein: CASTPGLAGGKAYNEQFF
CDR3 DNA: TGTGCCAGCACTCCGGGACTAGCGGGAGGGAAAGCTTACAATGAGCAGTTCTTC

D gene: TRBD2
clone size: once
V gene: TRBV30
J gene: TRBJ2-1
CDR3 protein: CAWSHLGASGLYNEQFF
CDR3 DNA: TGTGCCTGGAGCCACCTGGGGGCTAGCGGGTTGTACAATGAGCAGTTCTTC

D gene: -
clone size: -
V gene: TRBV5-1
J gene: TRBJ2-1
CDR3 protein: CASSTIAVAYNEQFF
CDR3 DNA: TGCGCCAGCAGTACTATAGCGGTCGCGTACAATGAGCAGTTCTTC

D gene: -
clone size: -
V gene: TRBV2
J gene: TRBJ2-3
CDR3 protein: CASSDGGSTDTQYF
CDR3 DNA: TGTGCCAGCAGTGACGGCGGAAGCACAGATACGCAGTATTTT

D gene: TRBD2
clone size: -
V gene: TRBV5-1
J gene: TRBJ2-7
CDR3 protein: CASRLGRTSGSHYEQYF
CDR3 DNA: TGCGCCAGCAGATTAGGCCGGACTAGCGGGAGCCACTACGAGCAGTACTTC

D gene: TRBD2
clone size: -
V gene: TRBV6-1
J gene: TRBJ2-5
CDR3 protein: CASRPRTSGKETQYF
CDR3 DNA: TGTGCCAGCAGACCCCGGACTAGCGGTAAAGAGACCCAGTACTTC

D gene: -
clone size: -
V gene: TRBV7-6
J gene: TRBJ2-7
CDR3 protein: CASSLALGGYEQYF
CDR3 DNA: TGTGCCAGCAGCTTAGCGCTAGGGGGCTACGAGCAGTACTTC

D gene: TRBD2
clone size: few
V gene: TRBV18
J gene: TRBJ2-2
CDR3 protein: CASSPTVGLEAGELFF
CDR3 DNA: TGTGCCAGCTCGCCCACTGTGGGACTAGAAGCCGGGGAGCTGTTTTTT

D gene: TRBD2
clone size: -
V gene: TRBV5-6
J gene: TRBJ2-1
CDR3 protein: CASSLGSLAGGPNEQFF
CDR3 DNA: TGTGCCAGCAGCCTAGGGTCTCTAGCGGGAGGGCCCAATGAGCAGTTCTTC

D gene: -
clone size: once
V gene: TRBV5-1
J gene: TRBJ2-5
CDR3 protein: CASSPLGPAEETQYF
CDR3 DNA: TGCGCCAGCAGCCCCCTAGGTCCGGCGGAGGAGACCCAGTACTTC

D gene: -
clone size: -
V gene: TRBV7-2
J gene: TRBJ2-1
CDR3 protein: CASSPPAAEQFF
CDR3 DNA: TGTGCCAGCAGCCCCCCCGCGGCTGAGCAGTTCTTC

D gene: TRBD2
clone size: -
V gene: TRBV4-3
J gene: TRBJ2-3
CDR3 protein: CASSQDLGASGRAISTDTQYF
CDR3 DNA: TGCGCCAGCAGCCAAGATCTGGGGGCTAGCGGGAGGGCCATTAGCACAGATACGCAGTATTTT

D gene: TRBD2
clone size: -
V gene: TRBV6-5
J gene: TRBJ2-4
CDR3 protein: CASSPLAGSGEYF
CDR3 DNA: TGTGCCAGCAGCCCACTAGCGGGATCTGGAGAGTACTTC

D gene: -
clone size: -
V gene: TRBV28
J gene: TRBJ2-5
CDR3 protein: CASSFGPEAQYF
CDR3 DNA: TGTGCCAGCAGTTTTGGTCCGGAGGCCCAGTACTTC

D gene: TRBD2
clone size: -
V gene: TRBV5-8
J gene: TRBJ2-2
CDR3 protein: CASSLASGGPNTGELFF
CDR3 DNA: TGTGCCAGCAGCTTGGCTAGCGGGGGCCCGAACACCGGGGAGCTGTTTTTT

D gene: TRBD2
clone size: -
V gene: TRBV25-1
J gene: TRBJ2-3
CDR3 protein: CASSEGGEADTQYF
CDR3 DNA: TGTGCCAGCAGTGAAGGGGGGGAGGCGGATACGCAGTATTTT

D gene: -
clone size: -
V gene: TRBV18
J gene: TRBJ2-7
CDR3 protein: CASSPPSGYEQYF
CDR3 DNA: TGTGCCAGCTCACCACCATCAGGCTACGAGCAGTACTTC

D gene: TRBD1
clone size: few
V gene: TRBV11-2
J gene: TRBJ1-2
CDR3 protein: CASSLGQGASGYTF
CDR3 DNA: TGTGCCAGCAGCTTGGGACAGGGGGCTTCTGGCTACACCTTC

D gene: -
clone size: -
V gene: TRBV21-1
J gene: TRBJ2-2
CDR3 protein: CASSTRDNSNTGELFF
CDR3 DNA: TGTGCCAGCAGCACACGGGACAATTCGAACACCGGGGAGCTGTTTTTT

D gene: -
clone size: -
V gene: TRBV10-3
J gene: TRBJ1-1
CDR3 protein: CAARRAEMNTEAFF
CDR3 DNA: TGTGCCGCCCGCCGTGCGGAGATGAACACTGAAGCTTTCTTT

D gene: TRBD2
clone size: -
V gene: TRBV5-6
J gene: TRBJ2-3
CDR3 protein: CASSSNSTSLAGVADTQYF
CDR3 DNA: TGTGCCAGCAGCTCCAACTCAACTTCACTAGCGGGAGTGGCAGATACGCAGTATTTT

D gene: TRBD2
clone size: -
V gene: TRBV28
J gene: TRBJ2-7
CDR3 protein: CASRSRGSSYEQYF
CDR3 DNA: TGTGCCAGCAGGTCTCGCGGGAGCTCCTACGAGCAGTACTTC

D gene: TRBD1
clone size: -
V gene: TRBV18
J gene: TRBJ2-7
CDR3 protein: CASSPRLGQGGYEQYF
CDR3 DNA: TGTGCCAGCTCACCCCGACTCGGACAGGGGGGATACGAGCAGTACTTC

D gene: TRBD1
clone size: -
V gene: TRBV5-6
J gene: TRBJ2-7
CDR3 protein: CASSSETGRVYEQYF
CDR3 DNA: TGTGCCAGCAGCTCTGAGACAGGGCGAGTTTACGAGCAGTACTTC

D gene: -
clone size: -
V gene: TRBV20-1
J gene: TRBJ2-1
CDR3 protein: CSARGTYEQFF
CDR3 DNA: TGCAGTGCTAGAGGGACTTATGAGCAGTTCTTC

D gene: TRBD2
clone size: -
V gene: TRBV14
J gene: TRBJ2-5
CDR3 protein: CASSQEREYQETQYF
CDR3 DNA: TGTGCCAGCAGCCAGGAGCGGGAGTACCAAGAGACCCAGTACTTC

D gene: TRBD2
clone size: -
V gene: TRBV19
J gene: TRBJ2-2
CDR3 protein: CASSMDSGRTGELFF
CDR3 DNA: TGTGCCAGTAGTATGGATAGCGGGAGGACCGGGGAGCTGTTTTTT

D gene: -
clone size: -
V gene: TRBV6-6
J gene: TRBJ1-5
CDR3 protein: CASSCTLPTQPQHF
CDR3 DNA: TGTGCCAGCAGTTGCACCCTCCCTACTCAGCCCCAGCATTTT

D gene: TRBD2
clone size: -
V gene: TRBV7-9
J gene: TRBJ2-1
CDR3 protein: CASSLGLAGGPNEQFF
CDR3 DNA: TGTGCCAGCAGCTTAGGACTAGCGGGAGGGCCCAATGAGCAGTTCTTC

D gene: TRBD2
clone size: once
V gene: TRBV4-2
J gene: TRBJ2-4
CDR3 protein: CASSQDSLAGVKNIQYF
CDR3 DNA: TGTGCCAGCAGCCAAGATTCACTAGCGGGAGTAAAAAACATTCAGTACTTC

D gene: TRBD1
clone size: -
V gene: TRBV28
J gene: TRBJ1-5
CDR3 protein: CASSDRGVQPQHF
CDR3 DNA: TGTGCCAGCAGCGACAGGGGAGTACAGCCCCAGCATTTT

D gene: TRBD2
clone size: -
V gene: TRBV20-1
J gene: TRBJ2-7
CDR3 protein: CSYAGEVQYF
CDR3 DNA: TGCAGTTATGCGGGAGAAGTGCAGTACTTC

D gene: TRBD2
clone size: -
V gene: TRBV19
J gene: TRBJ2-2
CDR3 protein: CASSVSSGRADRAGELFF
CDR3 DNA: TGTGCCAGTAGTGTATCTAGCGGGAGGGCCGATAGGGCCGGGGAGCTGTTTTTT

D gene: -
clone size: -
V gene: TRBV5-4
J gene: TRBJ2-7
CDR3 protein: CASSSNKDFYEQYF
CDR3 DNA: TGTGCCAGCAGCTCGAACAAGGACTTCTACGAGCAGTACTTC

D gene: TRBD2
clone size: -
V gene: TRBV15
J gene: TRBJ2-7
CDR3 protein: CATSPGTSLGILPYEQYF
CDR3 DNA: TGTGCCACCAGCCCCGGGACTAGTCTGGGAATCCTTCCCTACGAGCAGTACTTC

D gene: TRBD2
clone size: -
V gene: TRBV7-2
J gene: TRBJ2-5
CDR3 protein: CASSLGLAGGPPQETQYF
CDR3 DNA: TGTGCCAGCAGCTTAGGTTTGGCGGGAGGGCCCCCCCAAGAGACCCAGTACTTC

D gene: TRBD2
clone size: -
V gene: TRBV30
J gene: TRBJ2-5
CDR3 protein: CAWRSGGGRWLLQETQYF
CDR3 DNA: TGTGCCTGGAGGTCCGGGGGAGGGAGGTGGTTGTTACAAGAGACCCAGTACTTC

D gene: TRBD2
clone size: -
V gene: TRBV7-2
J gene: TRBJ2-2
CDR3 protein: CASIPGAPAGGTGELFF
CDR3 DNA: TGTGCCAGCATCCCCGGGGCACCGGCGGGAGGTACCGGGGAGCTGTTTTTT

D gene: TRBD1
clone size: -
V gene: TRBV27
J gene: TRBJ1-1
CDR3 protein: CASTRGRNTEAFF
CDR3 DNA: TGTGCCAGCACCAGGGGGCGCAACACTGAAGCTTTCTTT

D gene: TRBD1
clone size: -
V gene: TRBV4-3
J gene: TRBJ1-2
CDR3 protein: CASSFRQGDYGYTF
CDR3 DNA: TGCGCCAGCAGCTTCCGACAGGGTGACTATGGCTACACCTTC

D gene: TRBD1
clone size: few
V gene: TRBV6-5
J gene: TRBJ1-2
CDR3 protein: CASSSGTERYYGYTF
CDR3 DNA: TGTGCCAGCAGTTCCGGGACAGAGAGATACTATGGCTACACCTTC

D gene: TRBD1
clone size: -
V gene: TRBV5-1
J gene: TRBJ2-2
CDR3 protein: CASSLGLKGARTGELFF
CDR3 DNA: TGCGCCAGCAGCTTGGGGCTGAAGGGGGCGCGTACCGGGGAGCTGTTTTTT

D gene: TRBD1
clone size: few
V gene: TRBV27
J gene: TRBJ1-1
CDR3 protein: CASSFGTGHTEAFF
CDR3 DNA: TGTGCCAGCTCCTTTGGGACAGGACACACTGAAGCTTTCTTT

D gene: -
clone size: -
V gene: TRBV4-1
J gene: TRBJ2-5
CDR3 protein: CASSQGGGRSQETQYF
CDR3 DNA: TGCGCCAGCAGCCAAGGGGGGGGGCGAAGTCAAGAGACCCAGTACTTC

D gene: -
clone size: -
V gene: TRBV7-9
J gene: TRBJ2-2
CDR3 protein: CASSLARQARELFF
CDR3 DNA: TGTGCCAGCAGCTTAGCCCGACAGGCCCGGGAGCTGTTTTTT

D gene: -
clone size: -
V gene: TRBV15
J gene: TRBJ1-5
CDR3 protein: CATRGTDQPQHF
CDR3 DNA: TGTGCCACCCGGGGTACCGATCAGCCCCAGCATTTT

D gene: TRBD2
clone size: -
V gene: TRBV28
J gene: TRBJ2-7
CDR3 protein: CASSLFLRAWGGDYEQYF
CDR3 DNA: TGTGCCAGCAGTTTATTCCTCCGTGCGTGGGGGGGGGACTACGAGCAGTACTTC

D gene: -
clone size: -
V gene: TRBV6-1
J gene: TRBJ1-5
CDR3 protein: CASGPNQPQHF
CDR3 DNA: TGTGCCAGCGGCCCAAATCAGCCCCAGCATTTT

D gene: -
clone size: -
V gene: TRBV7-3
J gene: TRBJ2-2
CDR3 protein: CASAGRNSNTGELFF
CDR3 DNA: TGTGCCAGCGCGGGGAGGAACTCGAACACCGGGGAGCTGTTTTTT

D gene: TRBD1
clone size: -
V gene: TRBV7-9
J gene: TRBJ1-2
CDR3 protein: CASSSRQGQLRLGYTF
CDR3 DNA: TGTGCCAGCAGCTCCCGACAGGGGCAGCTCCGCCTGGGCTACACCTTC

D gene: TRBD1
clone size: -
V gene: TRBV5-1
J gene: TRBJ1-2
CDR3 protein: CASSSGQGCGYTF
CDR3 DNA: TGCGCCAGCAGTTCTGGACAGGGTTGTGGCTACACCTTC

D gene: TRBD1
clone size: few
V gene: TRBV4-3
J gene: TRBJ1-5
CDR3 protein: CASSQDRGRQPQHF
CDR3 DNA: TGCGCCAGCAGCCAAGACAGGGGGCGTCAGCCCCAGCATTTT

D gene: -
clone size: -
V gene: TRBV5-4
J gene: TRBJ2-1
CDR3 protein: CASSLHRSDKQFF
CDR3 DNA: TGTGCCAGCAGCTTGCACCGTTCCGACAAGCAGTTCTTC